This T cell receptor beta chain originates from a study of human T cells and chemical hapten exposure. Unmatched junction bases numbered 13, after V lost 7 bases and J lost 4 bases. Germline CDR1 reads MNHNS; CDR2 reads SASEGT. The CDR3 covers 16 residues. Single cDNA molecules in the library carried unique molecular identifiers attached during preparation. TCRdb processed the RACE reads anew with MiXCR; each CDR3 protein has one entry. In the table there are roughly 160,000 distinct CDR3 sequences, more than 12% of which are singletons. This clonotype appeared a few times. Regarding time point: patch test 1, 2 weeks after DPC sensitization. Treatment specified: therapeutic diphenylcyclopropenone sensitization with weekly scalp DPC. It was unfractionated whole blood from which total RNA was extracted.

The rearrangement joins TRBV6-1 to TRBJ1-2, with 9 positions matching TRBD1. The sequencing here drew on whole blood, taken in connection with sensitization to the hapten diphenylcyclopropenone (DPC). The TCR sequence derives from a woman younger than 45 with alopecia areata. Some clones in this sample may be carry-over from other donors' samples. CDR3 amino acids: CASTSSNRGQPYGYTF. CDR3 nucleotide sequence: TGTGCCAGCACCTCCTCCAACAGGGGGCAACCCTATGGCTACACCTTC.